A selection of T cell receptor beta chains follows, all from one sample in a study of identical twins. TCRdb re-called the 5' RACE reads with MiXCR, one entry per CDR3 protein. The table lists some 1,600,000 distinct CDR3 sequences, under 35% of them singletons. The sequencing input was cord blood. The receptors shown here come from a newborn girl in good health. Both conserved end residues are part of each CDR3. The D gene is left open where the match is weak. For some rows the clone size is stated as once, few or many, or as a class when expanded; others skip it.

TRBJ2-7 | 14 | TRBV6-2/TRBV6-3 | NA | NA | CASRKTTLVDEQYF | TGTGCCAGCAGGAAGACCACGCTGGTAGACGAGCAGTACTTC
TRBJ1-2 | 15 | TRBV20-1 | NA | NA | CSARATALHRYGYTF | TGCAGTGCTAGAGCCACTGCCCTCCATCGCTATGGCTACACCTTC
TRBJ1-2 | 12 | TRBV6-6 | many | NA | CASSRTVLGYTF | TGTGCCAGCAGTCGGACTGTTTTGGGCTACACCTTC
TRBJ2-4 | 17 | TRBV12-3/TRBV12-4 | few | TRBD2 | CASSLALGGGGKNIQYF | TGTGCCAGCAGTTTAGCGCTAGGCGGGGGGGGCAAAAACATTCAGTACTTC
TRBJ2-5 | 15 | TRBV11-2 | NA | NA | CASSPGTRLQETQYF | TGTGCCAGCAGCCCGGGGACGAGGCTTCAAGAGACCCAGTACTTC
TRBJ1-4 | 15 | TRBV14 | NA | TRBD1 | CASSRNRGRSEKLFF | TGTGCCAGCAGCCGCAACAGGGGGAGGAGTGAAAAACTGTTTTTT
TRBJ2-1 | 16 | TRBV5-1 | NA | TRBD2 | CATKPLAGWAYNEQFF | TGCGCCACCAAACCTCTAGCGGGATGGGCCTACAATGAGCAGTTCTTC
TRBJ2-1 | 16 | TRBV12-3/TRBV12-4 | few | NA | CASTRGALSVYNEQFF | TGTGCCAGCACACGAGGGGCGCTTTCGGTATACAATGAGCAGTTCTTC
TRBJ1-4 | 15 | TRBV20-1 | NA | NA | CSARDASGVNEKLFF | TGCAGTGCTAGAGATGCTTCAGGGGTTAATGAAAAACTGTTTTTT
TRBJ2-4 | 15 | TRBV7-8 | NA | TRBD2 | CASSLGGRAVNIQYF | TGTGCCAGCAGCTTAGGCGGGAGGGCCGTAAACATTCAGTACTTC
TRBJ2-1 | 14 | TRBV20-1 | NA | TRBD1 | CSAPPGTGGNEQFF | TGCAGTGCCCCTCCGGGGACAGGGGGCAATGAGCAGTTCTTC
TRBJ1-2 | 13 | TRBV12-3/TRBV12-4 | many | NA | CASSLTRSYGYTF | TGTGCCAGCAGTTTAACCAGGTCCTATGGCTACACCTTC
TRBJ1-2 | 14 | TRBV10-3 | few | NA | CAIRIDRSDYGYTF | TGTGCCATCAGAATTGACAGGTCCGACTATGGCTACACCTTC
TRBJ1-1 | 14 | TRBV5-6 | NA | NA | CASSLVDRFTEAFF | TGTGCCAGCAGCTTGGTTGATCGGTTCACTGAAGCTTTCTTT
TRBJ2-7 | 14 | TRBV11-2 | few | NA | CASSHVGKFYEQYF | TGTGCCAGCAGCCACGTGGGCAAGTTCTACGAGCAGTACTTC
TRBJ2-3 | 12 | TRBV20-1 | NA | NA | CSVLEGSDTQYF | TGCAGTGTCCTCGAGGGCTCAGATACGCAGTATTTT
TRBJ2-6 | 17 | TRBV29-1 | few | NA | CSVEPPDRPSGANVLTF | TGCAGCGTTGAACCCCCGGACCGGCCTTCTGGGGCCAACGTCCTGACTTTC
TRBJ2-2 | 15 | TRBV7-9 | few | NA | CASSPRVLNTGELFF | TGTGCCAGCAGCCCTAGGGTCCTGAACACCGGGGAGCTGTTTTTT
TRBJ2-7 | 18 | TRBV5-1 | many | TRBD2 | CASSLETSGRRSSYEQYF | TGCGCCAGCAGCTTGGAAACTAGCGGGAGGAGAAGCTCCTACGAGCAGTACTTC
TRBJ2-7 | 16 | TRBV3-1 | many | TRBD2 | CASSQELLAGHYEQYF | TGTGCCAGCAGCCAAGAGTTGCTAGCGGGCCACTACGAGCAGTACTTC
TRBJ1-6 | 17 | TRBV10-3 | few | NA | CAISESTVGSYNSPLHF | TGTGCCATCAGTGAGTCGACAGTGGGCTCCTATAATTCACCCCTCCACTTT
TRBJ1-1 | 13 | TRBV20-1 | few | NA | CSARARVTTEAFF | TGCAGTGCTAGAGCCAGGGTTACCACTGAAGCTTTCTTT